A selection of T cell receptor beta chains follows, all from one sample in a study of blood T cell repertoires in COVID-19. Sequenced by immunoSEQ multiplex PCR; TCRdb stores in-frame clones only, minus some. The data contain 300,000 to 400,000 clones, around 87% of them seen just once; the ten biggest clones take up 2% to 2.5%. Sequencing was carried out using peripheral blood. These TCRs come from a woman aged 60-75 years with COVID-19, enrolled during active disease. Both conserved end residues are part of each CDR3. A D gene is named only where the DNA matches it firmly. The size entry is marked missing in some rows and otherwise reads once, few, many or a size class.

J: TRBJ1-1
size: .
D: TRBD1
V: TRBV5-1
CDR3: CASSLGGGYLEAFF
DNA: TGCGCCAGCAGCTTGGGAGGGGGCTATCTAGAGGCTTTCTTT

J: TRBJ1-1
size: many
D: .
V: TRBV6-5
CDR3: CASRLGGNTEAFF
DNA: TGTGCCAGCAGGTTGGGGGGGAACACTGAAGCTTTCTTT

J: TRBJ1-2
size: once
D: .
V: TRBV4-2
CDR3: CASSQETAGYPGYTF
DNA: TGTGCCAGCAGCCAAGAAACAGCGGGATATCCGGGCTACACCTTC

J: TRBJ2-5
size: .
D: TRBD1
V: TRBV5-1
CDR3: CASSPRQGGIKTQYF
DNA: TGCGCCAGCAGCCCAAGACAGGGGGGAATCAAGACCCAGTACTTC

J: TRBJ1-2
size: .
D: TRBD1
V: TRBV10-3
CDR3: CAIKSSQGAGYGYTF
DNA: TGTGCCATCAAGTCGTCGCAGGGGGCTGGCTATGGCTACACCTTC

J: TRBJ1-1
size: .
D: TRBD1
V: TRBV28
CDR3: CASSSAGGGTEAFF
DNA: TGTGCCAGCAGCAGCGCAGGGGGCGGTACTGAAGCTTTCTTT

J: TRBJ2-2
size: .
D: .
V: TRBV9
CDR3: CASSVGGVGELFF
DNA: TGTGCCAGCAGCGTAGGGGGGGTCGGGGAGCTGTTTTTT

J: TRBJ2-7
size: .
D: .
V: TRBV2
CDR3: CASSERFGQGTF
DNA: .

J: TRBJ1-2
size: .
D: .
V: TRBV6-5
CDR3: CASNPGGIYGYTF
DNA: TGTGCCAGCAACCCCGGGGGGATCTATGGCTACACCTTC

J: TRBJ1-2
size: .
D: TRBD1
V: TRBV5-4
CDR3: CAGSGQGASNYGYTF
DNA: TGTGCCGGCTCTGGACAGGGCGCCTCTAACTATGGCTACACCTTC

J: TRBJ1-1
size: .
D: .
V: TRBV6-5
CDR3: CVSGGQGNTEAFF
DNA: TGTGTATCAGGAGGGCAGGGAAATACTGAAGCTTTCTTT

J: TRBJ1-5
size: .
D: TRBD1
V: TRBV11-2
CDR3: CASSRTLTGGNQPQHF
DNA: TGTGCCAGCAGCCGTACCCTGACAGGGGGCAATCAGCCCCAGCATTTT

J: TRBJ2-5
size: .
D: .
V: TRBV28
CDR3: CASMRHRKEWETQYF
DNA: TGTGCCAGCATGCGGCACAGGAAGGAATGGGAGACCCAGTACTTC

J: TRBJ2-4
size: .
D: .
V: TRBV30
CDR3: CAWTPLAKNIQYF
DNA: TGTGCCTGGACTCCCCTAGCCAAAAACATTCAGTACTTC

J: TRBJ2-2
size: .
D: TRBD2
V: TRBV18
CDR3: CASSPPSGGVTGELFF
DNA: TGTGCCAGCTCACCACCCAGCGGGGGGGTCACCGGGGAGCTGTTTTTT

J: TRBJ2-7
size: .
D: .
V: TRBV20-1
CDR3: CSLTGNYEQYF
DNA: TGCAGCCTCACAGGCAACTACGAGCAGTACTTC

J: TRBJ2-2
size: .
D: TRBD1
V: TRBV2
CDR3: CASRDSTNTGELFF
DNA: TGTGCCAGCCGGGACAGTACGAACACCGGGGAGCTGTTTTTT

J: TRBJ1-1
size: .
D: .
V: TRBV6-5
CDR3: CASSPDRSLNTEAFF
DNA: TGTGCCAGCAGTCCTGACAGGTCCTTGAACACTGAAGCTTTCTTT

J: TRBJ2-7
size: .
D: TRBD1
V: TRBV28
CDR3: CASFAGTANSYEQYF
DNA: TGTGCCAGTTTCGCTGGGACAGCCAACTCCTACGAGCAGTACTTC

J: TRBJ1-1
size: .
D: .
V: TRBV5-1
CDR3: CASSFGHGNTEAFF
DNA: TGCGCCAGCAGCTTCGGACACGGGAACACTGAAGCTTTCTTT